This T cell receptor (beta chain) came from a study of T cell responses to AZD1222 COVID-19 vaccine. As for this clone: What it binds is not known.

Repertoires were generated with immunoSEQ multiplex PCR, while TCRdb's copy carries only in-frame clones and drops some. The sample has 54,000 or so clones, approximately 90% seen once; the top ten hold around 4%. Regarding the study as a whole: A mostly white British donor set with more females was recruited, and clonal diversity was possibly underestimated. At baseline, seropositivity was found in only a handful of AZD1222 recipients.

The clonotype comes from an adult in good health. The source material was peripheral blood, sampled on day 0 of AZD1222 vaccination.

CDR3 bases: TGCGCCAGCAGCTTGCCCAGTTGGGAGCAGTTCTTC. It translates to CASSLPSWEQFF. This chain links TRBV5-1 with TRBJ2-1; D remains ambiguous. The CDR3 covers 12 residues. Germline V gives CDR1 SGHRS, CDR2 YFSETQ. Trimming left V 1 base short and J 10 bases short, with 9 bases between.